This T cell receptor (beta chain) stems from a study of patients and donors after allogeneic stem cell transplantation. TCRdb passed the RT-PCR reads through MiXCR, listing each CDR3 protein once. The sample consists of 150,000 to 200,000 distinct CDR3 sequences, roughly 31% of them appearing once. Germline-derived CDR1 and CDR2 are ENHRY and SYGVKD. Germline trimming cut 7 bases from V and 4 bases from J; bases unmatched to any gene: 7. The CDR3 extends over 16 amino acids. The source is a human donor who was either an allogeneic HSCT recipient or a stem cell or donor lymphocyte infusion donor (not recorded which). It is not recorded whose cells these are; they may come from a transplant donor. The sample taken for sequencing was blood, either unsorted or a sorted T cell fraction (not recorded which). J is TRBJ2-2 and V is TRBV10-3, with 12 bases identical to TRBD2. CDR3: CAITSLAGGLTGELFF. The CDR3 coding sequence is TGTGCCATCACGTCTCTAGCGGGAGGGCTCACCGGGGAGCTGTTTTTT.